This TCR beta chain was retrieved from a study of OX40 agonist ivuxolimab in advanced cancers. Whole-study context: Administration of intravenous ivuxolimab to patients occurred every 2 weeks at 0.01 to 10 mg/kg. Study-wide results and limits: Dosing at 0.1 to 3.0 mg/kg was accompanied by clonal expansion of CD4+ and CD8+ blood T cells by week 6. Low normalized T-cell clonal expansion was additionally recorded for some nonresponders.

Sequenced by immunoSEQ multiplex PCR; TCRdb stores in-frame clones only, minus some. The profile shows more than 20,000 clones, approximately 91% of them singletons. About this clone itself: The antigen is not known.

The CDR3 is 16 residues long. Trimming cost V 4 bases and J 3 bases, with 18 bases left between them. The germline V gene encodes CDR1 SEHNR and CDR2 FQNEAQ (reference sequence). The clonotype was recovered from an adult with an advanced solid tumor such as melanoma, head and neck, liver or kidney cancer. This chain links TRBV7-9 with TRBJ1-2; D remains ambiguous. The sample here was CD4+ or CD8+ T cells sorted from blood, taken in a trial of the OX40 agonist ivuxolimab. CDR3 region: CASSSQRVGLHYGYTF. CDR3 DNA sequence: TGTGCCAGCAGCTCCCAGCGCGTAGGGTTGCACTATGGCTACACCTTC.